Each of the 14 T cell receptor beta chains below was sequenced from the same sample in a study of cytomegalovirus exposure and HLA in healthy donors. The PCR ran on 60 Vbeta and 13 Jbeta primers. TCRdb's table, derived via immunoSEQ multiplex PCR, lists solely in-frame clones and lacks some. The sample lists fewer than 200,000 clones, approximately 80% occurring once. The specimen sequenced was PBMCs. These receptors were collected from a woman between 35 and 50 years old in good health and CMV-seropositive.

Only one count was recorded for this clone. The junction does not match germline at one end; this may be a read error. This chain joins TRBV7-9 and TRBJ2-6; weak D call: TRBD1 (6 bases). The germline V gene has CDR1 SEHNR and CDR2 FQNEAQ (reference sequence). This CDR3 is 16 amino acids long. The CDR3 DNA reads as TGTTCCAGCAGCTTTGGGGGCCCCTCTGGGGCCAACGTCCTGACTTTC. Translating gives CSSSFGGPSGANVLTF.

The rearrangement uses TRBV4-3 and TRBJ2-5, with 11 bases aligning to TRBD2. The length of the CDR3 is 17 residues. The germline CDR1 and CDR2 sequences are LGHNA and YSLEER. The junction had 8 bases not matched to a gene; V was cut back by 0 bases and J by 5 bases. The CDR3 nucleotides are TGCGCCAGCAGCCAAGATGGGGTGACTAGCGGGGATGAGACCCAGTACTTC. Protein: CASSQDGVTSGDETQYF.

This clone has just one count. J is TRBJ2-7 and V is TRBV6-5; possible D gene TRBD2, 6 bases. V gave up 10 bases and J gave up 2 bases, with 9 bases separating them. The CDR3 is 11 residues long. CDR1 MNHEY and CDR2 SVGAGI come from the germline V gene. CDR3 in amino acids: CATRGTYEQYF. The CDR3 region has the DNA TGTGCCACGCGGGGCACCTACGAGCAGTACTTC.

The chain links TRBV7-2 to TRBJ2-3, with 11 bases matching TRBD2. V was pared by 5 bases and J by 8 bases, with 12 bases of the junction left unmatched. The V gene's germline CDR1 is SGHTA and CDR2 FQGNSA. The CDR3 consists of 16 residues. DNA of the CDR3: TGTGCCAGCAGCCTACATTCAACTAGCGGGGGAAGTACGCAGTATTTT. Protein sequence: CASSLHSTSGGSTQYF. The full variable domain, rest sourced from reference TRBV7-2 and TRBJ2-3, is GAGVSQSPSNKVTEKGKDVELRCDPISGHTALYWYRQSLGQGLEFLIYFQGNSAPDKSGLPSDRFSAERTGGSVSTLTIQRTQQEDSAVYLCASSLHSTSGGSTQYFGPGTRLTVL.

The rearrangement links TRBV18 to TRBJ1-1; 8 positions match TRBD1. Per the germline V gene, CDR1 is KGHSH and CDR2 is LQKENI. Trimming cost V 5 bases and J 0 bases; bases outside gene matches: 5. CDR3 length: 15 amino acids. The CDR3 sequence: CASSEGQGMNTEAFF. CDR3 DNA: TGTGCCAGCTCAGAAGGACAGGGTATGAACACTGAAGCTTTCTTT.

The genes are TRBV7-2 and TRBJ1-5, with 8 bases identical to TRBD1. After removal of 5 bases from V and 7 bases from J, the junction contained 4 bases not matched to a gene. The CDR3 loop spans 13 amino acids. The V gene's germline CDR1 is SGHTA and CDR2 FQGNSA. The CDR3 bases are TGTGCCAGCAGCCTGGACAGGGCCCAGCCCCAGCATTTT. Translation: CASSLDRAQPQHF.

This chain connects TRBV11-3 to TRBJ2-2, with D unresolved. The germline gives CDR1 SGHNT, CDR2 YENEEA. Trimming removed 3 bases at V and 0 bases at J, with 8 bases between. The CDR3 is 15 residues long. The chain's CDR3 is CASSFPVSNTGELFF. In nucleotides, the CDR3 is TGTGCCAGCAGCTTCCCTGTATCGAACACCGGGGAGCTGTTTTTT.

The genes are TRBV27 and TRBJ1-1; perhaps TRBD1 as D (6 bases). Germline CDR1 reads MNHEY; CDR2 reads SMNVEV (reference sequence). The CDR3 sequence is 13 residues long. Trimming left V 6 bases short and J 0 bases short, with 8 bases between. The CDR3 here is CASRGQMNTEAFF. The CDR3 DNA reads TGTGCCAGCAGGGGACAAATGAACACTGAAGCTTTCTTT.

The V gene is TRBV19, the J gene TRBJ2-6, with TRBD1 matching over 10 bases. The V and J ends lost 0 bases and 0 bases, in that order; junction bases with no gene match: 8. There are 20 residues in the CDR3. Germline V gene lookup returns CDR1 LNHDA and CDR2 SQIVND (reference sequence). The CDR3 loop is CASSIDPRTGGDSGANVLTF. In DNA, the CDR3 is TGTGCCAGTAGTATAGACCCTCGGACAGGGGGTGACTCTGGGGCCAACGTCCTGACTTTC.

This clone was detected once. V and J are TRBV6-5 and TRBJ1-1; no definite D call. The CDR3 has 13 residues. V gave up 8 bases and J gave up 1 base, with 11 bases separating them. The germline CDR1 and CDR2 sequences are MNHEY and SVGAGI. The CDR3 loop is CASLRGENTEAFF. The CDR3 nucleotides read TGTGCCAGCCTTCGAGGAGAGAACACTGAAGCTTTCTTT.

The chain links TRBV10-3 to TRBJ1-4; 7 nucleotides align to TRBD1. CDR1 and CDR2 (germline): ENHRY, SYGVKD. CDR3 length: 15 amino acids. Unmatched junction bases numbered 6, after V lost 0 bases and J lost 8 bases. Here the CDR3 DNA reads TGTGCCATCAGTGAGTCAGGGACAGCAAGAGAAAAACTGTTTTTT. Residues: CAISESGTAREKLFF.

The chain recombines TRBV4-2 with TRBJ2-6; D might be TRBD1 (5 bases). CDR1 and CDR2 (germline): LGHNA, YNFKEQ. The CDR3 contains 19 residues. V was trimmed by 0 bases and J by 0 bases, leaving 15 bases between them. CDR3: CASSQDSGASYSGANVLTF. In DNA form, the CDR3 reads TGTGCCAGCAGCCAAGATTCTGGGGCGAGTTACTCTGGGGCCAACGTCCTGACTTTC.

The sample holds a few counts of this clone. The J gene is TRBJ2-2, the V gene TRBV10-2; TRBD1 is a possible D gene (6 bases). Germline CDR1 is WSHSY and CDR2 is SAAADI. V was clipped by 6 bases and J by 5 bases, with 13 bases between them. The CDR3 is made up of 14 amino acids. The CDR3 nucleotides are TGCGCCAGCAGACCGGGACATCTGACCGGGGAGCTGTTTTTT. Protein sequence: CASRPGHLTGELFF.

The chain has TRBV18 and TRBJ2-7; D is possibly TRBD1 (6 bases). CDR1 and CDR2 (germline): KGHSH, LQKENI. The CDR3 contains 13 residues. Trimming took off 2 bases at V and 3 bases at J, with 8 bases between the two ends. CDR3 protein: CASSPGQNYEQYF. The CDR3 coding sequence is TGTGCCAGCTCACCAGGACAGAACTACGAGCAGTACTTC.